This is a list of T cell receptor beta chains from one sample in a study of T cells in tumors after PD-1 blockade. The method was immunoSEQ multiplex PCR; TCRdb's version includes in-frame clones alone and lacks a portion of them. The sample shows 20,000 to 25,000 clones, roughly 73% of them seen only once. This sample comprised PBMCs, obtained before anti-PD-1 treatment. All receptors derive from a human donor with basal cell carcinoma. The CDR3 runs from the conserved cysteine through the conserved F or W. The order of the fields is V gene, J gene, CDR3 protein.

>TRBV5-6|TRBJ2-3
CASSEGTGVTDTQYF
>TRBV5-4|TRBJ2-3
CASSLGSRRGTDTQYF
>TRBV2|TRBJ2-1
CASSYGGARAGSSYNEQFF
>TRBV6-2/TRBV6-3|TRBJ2-5
CASSYTSGGTETQYF
>TRBV7-3|TRBJ2-5
CASSEDGVQETQYF
>TRBV11-1|TRBJ2-7
CASSSGSYEQYF
>TRBV20-1|TRBJ2-1
CSASTGTSGINEQFF
>TRBV2|TRBJ2-3
CASSDRLAGGTDTQYF
>TRBV19|TRBJ1-6
CASSTQTIGNSPLHF
>TRBV10-2|TRBJ2-7
CASSEDYEQYF
>TRBV30|TRBJ2-7
CAWKRGSYGQYF
>TRBV10-3|TRBJ2-7
CAIGRAHEQYF
>TRBV29-1|TRBJ2-5
CSLAGQGGTQYF
>TRBV11-3|TRBJ2-5
CASSASQGSGETQYF
>TRBV9|TRBJ1-4
CASSVTPQKNEKLFF
>TRBV11-1|TRBJ1-4
CASSIGRTTNEKLFF
>TRBV3-1/TRBV3-2|TRBJ2-3
CASSPHPSTDTQYF
>TRBV5-4|TRBJ2-7
CASSLDRYYEQYF
>TRBV2|TRBJ2-1
CPRCDGGAGAGSSYNEQFF
>TRBV2|TRBJ2-1
CPSCYGGAGEGSSYNEQFF
>TRBV4-3|TRBJ2-3
CASSQTGAGTDTQYF
>TRBV6-4|TRBJ2-1
CASSDGGAGNEQFF
>TRBV5-4|TRBJ2-7
CASSLEGYEQYF
>TRBV7-3|TRBJ2-1
CASSDIVNEQFF
>TRBV9|TRBJ2-3
CASSVGSEATQYF
>TRBV5-6|TRBJ1-1
CASSFDRVTEAFF
>TRBV19|TRBJ1-2
CASSKDETRGYTF
>TRBV2|TRBJ2-1
CAPCYGGAGVGSSYNEQFF
>TRBV15|TRBJ2-1
CATSRGHPRDRRPYNEQFF
>TRBV6-5|TRBJ2-2
CATSPPGKNTGELFF
>TRBV5-1|TRBJ2-2
CASRTGTVNTGELFF